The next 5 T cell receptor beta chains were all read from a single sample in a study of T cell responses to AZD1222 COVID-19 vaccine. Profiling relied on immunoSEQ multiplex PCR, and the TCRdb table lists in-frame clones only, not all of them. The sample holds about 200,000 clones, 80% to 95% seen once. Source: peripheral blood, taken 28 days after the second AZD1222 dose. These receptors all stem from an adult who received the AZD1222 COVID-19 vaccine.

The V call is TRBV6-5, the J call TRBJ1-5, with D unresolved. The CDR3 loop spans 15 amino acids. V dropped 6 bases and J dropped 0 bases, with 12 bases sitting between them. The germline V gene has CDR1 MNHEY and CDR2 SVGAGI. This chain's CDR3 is CASRYSRNSNQPQHF. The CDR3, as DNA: TGTGCCAGCAGATACAGTAGAAATAGCAATCAGCCCCAGCATTTT.

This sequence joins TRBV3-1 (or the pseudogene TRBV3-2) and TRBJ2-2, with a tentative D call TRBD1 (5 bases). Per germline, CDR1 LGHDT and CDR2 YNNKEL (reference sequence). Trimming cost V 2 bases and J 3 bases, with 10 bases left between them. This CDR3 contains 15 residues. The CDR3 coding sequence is TGTGCCAGCAGCCAAATGGGGCAGCACACCGGGGAGCTGTTTTTT. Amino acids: CASSQMGQHTGELFF.

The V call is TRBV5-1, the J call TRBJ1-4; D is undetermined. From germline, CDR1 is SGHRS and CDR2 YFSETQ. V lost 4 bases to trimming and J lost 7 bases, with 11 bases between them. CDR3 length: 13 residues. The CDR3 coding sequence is TGCGCCAGCAGCGTAGAAGTAGGTGAAAAACTGTTTTTT. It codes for CASSVEVGEKLFF.

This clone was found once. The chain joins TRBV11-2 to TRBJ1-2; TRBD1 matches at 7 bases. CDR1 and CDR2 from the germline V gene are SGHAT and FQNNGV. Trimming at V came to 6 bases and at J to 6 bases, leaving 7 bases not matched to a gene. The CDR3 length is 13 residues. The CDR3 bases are TGTGCCAGCAGGGAACAGGGGACCCATGGCTACACCTTC. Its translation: CASREQGTHGYTF.

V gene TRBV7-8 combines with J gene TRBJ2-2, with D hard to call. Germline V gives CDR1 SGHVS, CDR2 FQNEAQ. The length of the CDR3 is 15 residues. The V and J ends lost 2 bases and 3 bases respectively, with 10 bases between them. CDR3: CASSLYRADTGELFF. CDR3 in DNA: TGTGCCAGCAGCTTATACAGAGCAGACACCGGGGAGCTGTTTTTT.